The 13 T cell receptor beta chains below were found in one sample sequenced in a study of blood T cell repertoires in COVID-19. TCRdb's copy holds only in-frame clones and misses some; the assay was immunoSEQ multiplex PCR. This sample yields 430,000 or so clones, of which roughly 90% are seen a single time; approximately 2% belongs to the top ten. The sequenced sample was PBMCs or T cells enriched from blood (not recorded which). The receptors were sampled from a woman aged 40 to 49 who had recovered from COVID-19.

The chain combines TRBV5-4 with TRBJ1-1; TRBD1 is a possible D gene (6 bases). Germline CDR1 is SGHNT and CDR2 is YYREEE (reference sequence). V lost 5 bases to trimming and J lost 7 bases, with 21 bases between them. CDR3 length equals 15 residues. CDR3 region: CASSLDRWKKLEAFF. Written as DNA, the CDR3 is TGTGCCAGCAGTCTCGACAGGTGGAAAAAACTTGAAGCTTTCTTT.

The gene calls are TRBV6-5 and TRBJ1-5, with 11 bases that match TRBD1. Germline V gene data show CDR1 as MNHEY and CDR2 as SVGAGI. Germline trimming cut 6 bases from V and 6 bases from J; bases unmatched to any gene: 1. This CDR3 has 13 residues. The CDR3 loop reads CASSGTGGQPQHF. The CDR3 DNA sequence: TGTGCCAGCAGCGGGACAGGGGGTCAGCCCCAGCATTTT.

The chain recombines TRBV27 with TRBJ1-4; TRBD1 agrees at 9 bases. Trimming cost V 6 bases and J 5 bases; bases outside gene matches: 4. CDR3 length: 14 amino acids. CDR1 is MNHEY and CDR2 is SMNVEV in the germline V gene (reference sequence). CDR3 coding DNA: TGTGCCAGCAGGACCGGGACAGGGAATGAAAAACTGTTTTTT. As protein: CASRTGTGNEKLFF.

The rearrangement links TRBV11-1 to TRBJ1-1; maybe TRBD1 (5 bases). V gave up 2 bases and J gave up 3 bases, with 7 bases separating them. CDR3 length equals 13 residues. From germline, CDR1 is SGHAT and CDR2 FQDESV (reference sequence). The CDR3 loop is CASSLIRDTEAFF. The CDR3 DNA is TGTGCCAGCAGCTTAATCAGGGACACTGAAGCTTTCTTT.

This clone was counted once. The CDR3 spells CASCLAGGQETQYF. Written as DNA, the CDR3 is TGTGCCAGCTGCCTAGCGGGGGGGCAAGAGACCCAGTACTTC. The chain has TRBV9 and TRBJ2-5; 12 bases are shared with TRBD2. This CDR3 comprises 14 residues. V lost 7 bases to trimming and J lost 2 bases; unmatched junction nucleotides: 3. Germline V CDR1 and CDR2: SGDLS, YYNGEE.

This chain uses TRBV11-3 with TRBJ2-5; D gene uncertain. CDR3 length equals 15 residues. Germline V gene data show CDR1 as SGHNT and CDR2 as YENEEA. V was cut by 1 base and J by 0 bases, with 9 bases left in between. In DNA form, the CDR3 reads TGTGCCAGCAGCTTAGGAGGCAGCCACCAAGAGACCCAGTACTTC. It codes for CASSLGGSHQETQYF.

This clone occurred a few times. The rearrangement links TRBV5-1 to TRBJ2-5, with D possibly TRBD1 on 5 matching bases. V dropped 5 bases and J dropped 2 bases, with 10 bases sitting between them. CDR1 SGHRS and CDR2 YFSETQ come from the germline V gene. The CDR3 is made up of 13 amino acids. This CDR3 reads CASRRQPQETQYF. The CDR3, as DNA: TGCGCCAGCAGGCGACAGCCACAAGAGACCCAGTACTTC.

CDR3 protein: CASSMVRDLSGYTF. Written as DNA, the CDR3 is TGTGCCAGTAGTATGGTCCGGGATCTCAGTGGCTACACCTTC. The chain employs TRBV19 and TRBJ1-2, with unresolved D. Germline CDR1 is LNHDA and CDR2 is SQIVND (reference sequence). V was pared by 3 bases and J by 7 bases, with 15 bases between. The CDR3 runs to 14 residues.

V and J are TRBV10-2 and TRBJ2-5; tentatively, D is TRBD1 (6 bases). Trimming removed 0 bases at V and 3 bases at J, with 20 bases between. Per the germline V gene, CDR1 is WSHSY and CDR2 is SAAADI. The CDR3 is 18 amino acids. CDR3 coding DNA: TGCGCCAGCAGTGAGTCCCTCACGATTGTGGCAGGGGAAGAGACCCAGTACTTC. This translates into CASSESLTIVAGEETQYF.

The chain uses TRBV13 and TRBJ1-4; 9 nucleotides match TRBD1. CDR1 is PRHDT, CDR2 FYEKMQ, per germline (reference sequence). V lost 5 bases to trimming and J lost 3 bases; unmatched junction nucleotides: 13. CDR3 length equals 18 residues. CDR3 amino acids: CASSPRPGTGTSNEKLFF. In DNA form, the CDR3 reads TGTGCCAGCAGCCCCCGTCCCGGGACAGGGACCTCTAATGAAAAACTGTTTTTT.

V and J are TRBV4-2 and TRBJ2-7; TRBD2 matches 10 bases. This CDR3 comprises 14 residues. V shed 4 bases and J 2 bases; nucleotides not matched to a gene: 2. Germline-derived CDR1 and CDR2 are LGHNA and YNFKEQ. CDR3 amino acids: CASSRGLATYEQYF. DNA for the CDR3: TGTGCCAGCAGCCGGGGACTAGCGACCTACGAGCAGTACTTC.

CDR3 bases: TGCAGCGTTGAAGGTAGGACAGGGGGGACTGAAGCTTTCTTT. Translating gives CSVEGRTGGTEAFF. The V and J genes are TRBV29-1 and TRBJ1-1; TRBD1 aligns across 10 bases. CDR1 and CDR2 from the germline V gene are SQVTM and ANQGSEA. The trim removed 1 base at V and 5 bases at J, leaving 4 bases unmatched. The CDR3 consists of 14 residues.

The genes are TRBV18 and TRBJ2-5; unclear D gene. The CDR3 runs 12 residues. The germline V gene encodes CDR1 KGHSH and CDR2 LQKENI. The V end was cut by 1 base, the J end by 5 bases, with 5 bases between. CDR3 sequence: CASSPLEETQYF. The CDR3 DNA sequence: TGTGCCAGCTCACCACTTGAGGAGACCCAGTACTTC.